This entry lists 26 T cell receptor beta chains sequenced from one sample in a study of T cells in Graves' hyperthyroidism and ophthalmopathy. Researchers took RNA transcripts and amplified the TCR beta CDR3 regions from them. A first-round RT-PCR of the TCR CDR3 used the HTBI primer set. TCRdb processed the multiplex PCR reads anew with MiXCR; each CDR3 protein has one entry. The top ten hold roughly 19% of the sample, which has about 570,000 distinct CDR3 sequences, about 45% seen once. Material: peripheral blood or thyroid tissue (not recorded which). Source of these receptors: an adult woman with Graves' disease, either hyperthyroidism or ophthalmopathy (not recorded which).

The chain recombines TRBV3-1 with TRBJ1-5; tentative D call: TRBD1 (6 bases). Trimming shortened V by 4 bases and J by 3 bases, and 22 bases separated the two germline ends. The CDR3 is made up of 18 amino acids. The germline V gene has CDR1 LGHDT and CDR2 YNNKEL (reference sequence). The CDR3 here is CASSRVPMGTFYNQPQHF. DNA of the CDR3: TGTGCCAGCAGCCGAGTACCTATGGGGACATTCTACAATCAGCCCCAGCATTTT.

This clonotype appeared a single time. V gene TRBV7-9 combines with J gene TRBJ2-6; TRBD1 matches at 8 bases. This CDR3 is 13 amino acids long. Germline values: CDR1 SEHNR, CDR2 FQNEAQ (reference sequence). The ends lost 6 bases at V and 10 bases at J; junction bases unmatched: 5. The CDR3 here is CASRPGQANVLTF. The DNA for the CDR3 is TGTGCCAGCAGGCCGGGACAGGCGAACGTCCTGACTTTC.

This rearrangement joins TRBV2 to TRBJ2-5; TRBD1 might be the D (6 bases). V was shortened by 1 base and J by 4 bases, with 13 bases between the two germline ends. CDR1 SNHLY and CDR2 FYNNEI come from the germline V gene. The CDR3 totals 15 residues. CDR3 amino acids: CASSEETGFGETQYF. CDR3 DNA: TGTGCCAGCAGTGAAGAGACAGGCTTTGGAGAGACCCAGTACTTC.

The rearrangement uses TRBV10-3 and TRBJ1-3; no reliable D call. The CDR3 contains 17 residues. The ends were cut back, 2 bases at V and 2 bases at J, with 16 bases in the middle. The germline gives CDR1 ENHRY, CDR2 SYGVKD. CDR3 region: CAISEVVGGYAGNTIYF. The CDR3 nucleotides read TGTGCCATCAGTGAGGTAGTGGGAGGGTACGCTGGAAACACCATATATTTT.

This clonotype was observed many times. This sequence joins TRBV7-3 and TRBJ1-1; TRBD1 aligns across 7 bases. V was pared by 5 bases and J by 1 base, with 4 bases of the junction left unmatched. The CDR3 totals 14 residues. Germline V gives CDR1 SGHTA, CDR2 FQGTGA. The CDR3 loop reads CASSPSGGNTEAFF. CDR3 nucleotides: TGTGCCAGCAGCCCATCAGGGGGGAACACTGAAGCTTTCTTT.

A remark on this clonotype: In this CDR3 the conserved last residue, phenylalanine or tryptophan, is missing, so a read error is likely. The DNA is left out, because the CDR3 cannot be placed on it with certainty; the CDR3 is given as TCRdb lists it. The chain employs TRBV9 and TRBJ1-4. The CDR3 contains 10 residues when both ends are counted. The germline V gene encodes CDR1 SGDLS and CDR2 YYNGEE. The CDR3 loop is CASSVGLGDY.

This rearrangement joins TRBV5-1 to TRBJ2-5; 10 bases match TRBD2. Looked up from germline, CDR1 is SGHRS and CDR2 is YFSETQ. This CDR3 has 14 amino acids. V lost 1 base to trimming and J lost 7 bases; unmatched junction nucleotides: 4. The CDR3: CASSLSGGDGTQYF. The CDR3 nucleotides read TGCGCCAGCAGCTTGAGCGGGGGGGACGGGACCCAGTACTTC.

The genes are TRBV20-1 and TRBJ1-3; no firm D call. Looked up from germline, CDR1 is DFQATT and CDR2 is SNEGSKA (reference sequence). V lost 4 bases, J lost 3 bases, and 7 bases lay in between. The CDR3 covers 12 residues. Here the CDR3 DNA reads TGCAGTGCTATAGCCTTTGGAAACACCATATATTTT. Amino acid sequence: CSAIAFGNTIYF.

This clonotype has ten or more counts. V usage is TRBV12-3 or TRBV12-4 and J usage is TRBJ2-5, with 8 bases identical to TRBD1. V lost 6 bases and J lost 7; bases outside the gene matches: 10. The CDR3 sequence is 14 residues long. CDR3 sequence: CASRKTGDEGTQYF. DNA for the CDR3: TGTGCCAGCAGGAAGACAGGGGATGAGGGGACCCAGTACTTC.

This chain joins TRBV7-9 and TRBJ1-1; D not certain. CDR3 length: 14 residues. Trimming left V 1 base short and J 5 bases short, with 11 bases between. The V gene's germline CDR1 is SEHNR and CDR2 FQNEAQ (reference sequence). CDR3 amino acids: CASSLEFGGTEAFF. The DNA for the CDR3 is TGTGCCAGCAGCTTAGAATTCGGAGGTACTGAAGCTTTCTTT. The full variable domain, rest sourced from reference TRBV7-9 and TRBJ1-1, is DTGVSQNPRHKITKRGQNVTFRCDPISEHNRLYWYRQTLGQGPEFLTYFQNEAQLEKSRLLSDRFSAERPKGSFSTLEIQRTEQGDSAMYLCASSLEFGGTEAFFGQGTRLTVV.

In its sample, this clonotype was seen many times. The J gene is TRBJ2-7, the V gene TRBV7-6; 12 bases line up with TRBD1. The ends lost 6 bases at V and 2 bases at J; junction bases unmatched: 20. The CDR3 totals 20 residues. Germline lookup yields CDR1 SGHVS and CDR2 FNYEAQ. DNA of the CDR3: TGTGCCAGCAGTCGACCCGCCCGGGACAGGGGGCGCAGTGCTCCCTACGAGCAGTACTTC. Amino acid sequence: CASSRPARDRGRSAPYEQYF.

This clonotype was observed many times. This chain joins TRBV12-3 or TRBV12-4 and TRBJ1-5; 8 positions match TRBD1. V lost 6 bases to trimming and J lost 9 bases; unmatched junction nucleotides: 7. The CDR3 loop spans 13 amino acids. The CDR3: CASRDRVSVPQHF. DNA of the CDR3: TGTGCCAGCAGGGACAGGGTTTCTGTGCCCCAGCATTTT.

This clonotype has a count of ten or more. The chain joins TRBV4-1 to TRBJ2-5; D may be TRBD1 (6 bases). The CDR3 runs to 15 residues. Trimming pared 0 bases from V and 5 bases from J, leaving 13 bases between. Germline CDR1 MGHRA, CDR2 YSYEKL. This CDR3 reads CASSQEGTRWETQYF. The CDR3 nucleotides read TGCGCCAGCAGCCAAGAGGGGACACGCTGGGAGACCCAGTACTTC.

This clonotype was observed at least ten times. V gene TRBV7-2 combines with J gene TRBJ2-7; 9 nucleotides align to TRBD1. Germline lookup yields CDR1 SGHTA and CDR2 FQGNSA. The V segment lost 4 bases and the J segment 0 bases; nucleotides outside the gene matches: 7. The CDR3 spans 16 residues. The CDR3 DNA sequence: TGTGCCAGCAGCTCAGGGACAGGGTTAACCTCCTACGAGCAGTACTTC. The encoded protein is CASSSGTGLTSYEQYF.

Many counts were recorded for this clonotype. The gene calls are TRBV9 and TRBJ2-3; TRBD2 is a possible D gene (6 bases). Between the trimmed V and J ends, which lost 2 bases and 6 bases, there was a span of 13 bases. Germline V lookup: CDR1 SGDLS, CDR2 YYNGEE. The CDR3 extends over 14 amino acids. DNA for the CDR3: TGTGCCAGCAGCGTCTCCGGGAGTGATGATACGCAGTATTTT. It is translated as CASSVSGSDDTQYF.

Concerning this clonotype itself: A much more abundant neighbour one base away suggests this may be a read error. The chain joins TRBV19 to TRBJ2-7, with 14 nucleotides matching TRBD2. Germline values: CDR1 LNHDA, CDR2 SQIVND (reference sequence). This CDR3 is built from 17 residues. In nucleotides, the CDR3 is TGTGCCATTAGTAGAGGACTAGCGGGAGGCGGTTTCTACGAGCAGTACTTC. It translates to CAISRGLAGGGFYEQYF.

This clonotype was observed many times. J is TRBJ1-2 and V is TRBV10-2, with unresolved D. Trimming cost V 8 bases and J 5 bases, with 12 bases left between them. Germline assignment: CDR1 WSHSY and CDR2 SAAADI. The CDR3 runs 12 residues. The CDR3 spells CASRQEEYGYTF. CDR3 nucleotides: TGCGCCAGCCGGCAAGAGGAGTATGGCTACACCTTC.

The chain employs TRBV3-1 and TRBJ2-7, with no clear D. The CDR3 has 14 residues. The V gene's germline CDR1 is LGHDT and CDR2 YNNKEL (reference sequence). V was shortened by 3 bases and J by 5 bases, with 14 bases between the two germline ends. CDR3 in DNA: TGTGCCAGCAGCCACGCGGACCATTCCCACGAGCAGTACTTC. Translated: CASSHADHSHEQYF.

The sample holds many counts of this clonotype. J is TRBJ2-7 and V is TRBV5-1; a possible D gene is TRBD1 (5 bases). The germline V and J ends were trimmed by 1 base and 5 bases, with 10 bases remaining between them. The CDR3 spans 13 residues. Germline CDR1 is SGHRS and CDR2 is YFSETQ. The CDR3 DNA reads TGCGCCAGCAGCTTGTCAGGGCTCAACGAGCAGTACTTC. Translation gives CASSLSGLNEQYF.

J is TRBJ1-2 and V is TRBV10-3; D is perhaps TRBD1 (5 bases). From germline, CDR1 is ENHRY and CDR2 SYGVKD. Trimming took off 10 bases at V and 0 bases at J, with 18 bases between the two ends. This CDR3 has 15 residues. The CDR3 DNA reads as TGTGCCACGGGGGAGGACACTAGAGCTAACTATGGCTACACCTTC. Encoded protein: CATGEDTRANYGYTF.

This sequence joins TRBV5-6 and TRBJ2-2; no clear D. With 4 bases removed from V and 7 bases from J, the gap between germline ends came to 8 bases. CDR1 is SGHDT, CDR2 YYEEEE, per germline. This CDR3 comprises 12 residues. The DNA of the CDR3 is TGTGCCAGCAGCGGCGGTGGCGGGGAGCTGTTTTTT. The encoded protein is CASSGGGGELFF. The full variable domain, with the rest looked up from reference TRBV5-6 and TRBJ2-2, is DAGVTQSPTHLIKTRGQQVTLRCSPKSGHDTVSWYQQALGQGPQFIFQYYEEEERQRGNFPDRFSGHQFPNYSSELNVNALLLGDSALYLCASSGGGGELFFGEGSRLTVL.

This sequence joins TRBV20-1 and TRBJ1-2, with D uncertain. The CDR3 totals 9 residues. Germline lookup yields CDR1 DFQATT and CDR2 SNEGSKA (reference sequence). V was pared by 3 bases and J by 11 bases, with 7 bases between. CDR3 region: CSASSGYTF. The CDR3 DNA follows: TGCAGTGCTAGTTCGGGGTACACCTTC.

The chain recombines TRBV2 with TRBJ2-2; 13 bases map to TRBD2. The CDR3 extends over 18 amino acids. Germline V gene sequence: CDR1 SNHLY, CDR2 FYNNEI. After removal of 5 bases from V and 7 bases from J, the junction contained 13 bases not matched to a gene. Written as DNA, the CDR3 is TGTGCCAGCAGTTTATCCTCCGGACTAGCGGGAGCTGGCGGGGAGCTGTTTTTT. Its protein product is CASSLSSGLAGAGGELFF.

This clonotype was counted at least ten times. This chain links TRBV25-1 with TRBJ2-5; the match to TRBD2 covers 9 bases. V trimming: 8 bases; J trimming: 5 bases; junction bases outside the gene matches: 12. Per the germline V gene, CDR1 is MGHDK and CDR2 is SYGVNS. This CDR3 comprises 15 residues. The CDR3 here is CASSWGRGGRETQYF. CDR3 in DNA: TGTGCCAGCTCCTGGGGGCGGGGGGGCCGCGAGACCCAGTACTTC. Complete variable domain (other parts from reference TRBV25-1 and TRBJ2-5): EADIYQTPRYLVIGTGKKITLECSQTMGHDKMYWYQQDPGMELHLIHYSYGVNSTEKGDLSSESTVSRIRTEHFPLTLESARPSHTSQYLCASSWGRGGRETQYFGPGTRLLVL.

The gene calls are TRBV6-5 and TRBJ2-7; 7 bases agree with TRBD1. V trimming: 5 bases; J trimming: 2 bases; junction bases outside the gene matches: 6. CDR3 size: 14 residues. CDR1 MNHEY and CDR2 SVGAGI come from the germline V gene. The DNA for the CDR3 is TGTGCCAGCAGTCCCGCGACAGGGACCTACGAGCAGTACTTC. Translating it yields CASSPATGTYEQYF.

The chain carries TRBV3-1 and TRBJ1-2; no clear D. From germline, CDR1 is LGHDT and CDR2 YNNKEL (reference sequence). This CDR3 comprises 15 residues. Trimming removed 0 bases from V and 7 bases from J, with 15 bases in between. DNA for the CDR3: TGTGCCAGCAGCCAAGACGGGCTTCTCGCGGGTGGCTACACCTTC. Its protein product is CASSQDGLLAGGYTF.